This T cell receptor beta chain emerged from a study of cytotoxic CD8 clonotypes in ibrutinib-treated CLL. CDR1 is MNHGY and CDR2 is SVAAGI in the germline V gene. V was clipped by 0 bases and J by 2 bases; unmatched bases: 15. The CDR3 runs to 20 residues. With sequencing, the targeted depth ranged from 1 in 200,000 to 1 in 1 million T cells. Data came from immunoSEQ multiplex PCR; TCRdb stores just in-frame clones and leaves some out. The sample consists of about 140,000 clones, around 93% of them appearing once. This clonotype was sampled from a human donor with chronic lymphocytic leukemia. The chain carries TRBV6-9 and TRBJ1-5; 8 bases align to TRBD1. The source material was PBMCs, sampled after 12 months of ibrutinib treatment. Here the CDR3 DNA reads TGTGCCAGCAGTTATTCGTCGGACAGGGAGCCGATGCATCGCAATCAGCCCCAGCATTTT. The encoded protein is CASSYSSDREPMHRNQPQHF.